This TCR beta chain originates from a study of cytomegalovirus exposure and HLA in healthy donors. The study's findings and limits: TCR beta V segments were, for the most part, productive about 87% or about 30% of the time in an earlier analysis. Later genetic work tied a missense DCLRE1C variant to beta-chain V and J trimming.

A remark on this clone: The antigen is unknown.

CDR1 is SGDLS, CDR2 YYNGEE, per germline. V was pared by 4 bases and J by 5 bases, with 4 bases of the junction left unmatched. The CDR3 spans 14 residues. In the PCR, 60 Vbeta and 13 Jbeta primers were used. Assay used: immunoSEQ multiplex PCR; TCRdb lists only in-frame clones, some missing. Its listing shows around 120,000 clones. The sequence derives from a man younger than 35 in good health and CMV-seronegative. Sequenced input: PBMCs. V and J are TRBV9 and TRBJ2-5, with 11 bases matching TRBD2. CDR3 residues: CASSPGTSGETQYF. In DNA form, the CDR3 reads TGTGCCAGCAGCCCCGGGACTAGCGGCGAGACCCAGTACTTC.